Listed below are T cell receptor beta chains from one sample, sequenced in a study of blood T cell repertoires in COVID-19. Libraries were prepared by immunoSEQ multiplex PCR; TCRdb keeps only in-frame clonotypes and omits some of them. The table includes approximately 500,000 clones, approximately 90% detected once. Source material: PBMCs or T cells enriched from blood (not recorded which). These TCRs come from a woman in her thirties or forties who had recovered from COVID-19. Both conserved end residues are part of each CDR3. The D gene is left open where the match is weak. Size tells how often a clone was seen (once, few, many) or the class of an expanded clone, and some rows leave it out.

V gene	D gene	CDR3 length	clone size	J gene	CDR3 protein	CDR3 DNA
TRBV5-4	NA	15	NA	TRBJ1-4	CASSLDGQSNEKLFF	TGTGCCAGCAGCTTGGATGGGCAGTCTAATGAAAAACTGTTTTTT
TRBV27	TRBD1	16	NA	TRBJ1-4	CASSLYGTAFNEKLFF	TGTGCCAGCAGCCTCTATGGGACAGCATTTAATGAAAAACTGTTTTTT
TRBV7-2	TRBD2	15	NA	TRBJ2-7	CASSLETGLAREQYF	TGTGCCAGCAGCTTAGAAACCGGACTAGCGCGGGAGCAGTACTTC
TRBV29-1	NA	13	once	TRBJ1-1	CSVGRDMNTEAFF	TGCAGCGTTGGTCGTGACATGAACACTGAAGCTTTCTTT
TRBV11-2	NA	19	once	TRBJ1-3	CASSVGEQGAQSSGNTIYF	TGTGCCAGCAGCGTCGGAGAACAGGGAGCGCAGAGCTCTGGAAACACCATATATTTT
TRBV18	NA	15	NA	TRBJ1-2	CASSPRPDRKNGYTF	TGTGCCAGCTCACCTCGGCCCGACAGGAAAAATGGCTACACCTTC
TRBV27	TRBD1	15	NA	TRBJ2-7	CASSQSPGTGTEQYF	TGTGCCAGCAGTCAAAGTCCCGGGACAGGGACCGAGCAGTACTTC
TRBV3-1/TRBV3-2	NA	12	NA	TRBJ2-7	CASSQSEGEQYF	TGTGCCAGCAGCCAATCAGAGGGCGAGCAGTACTTC
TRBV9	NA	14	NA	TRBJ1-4	CASSVGQRAEKLFF	TGTGCCAGCAGCGTTGGACAGAGAGCCGAAAAACTGTTTTTT
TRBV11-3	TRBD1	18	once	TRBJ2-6	CASSPGSGTGAGANVLTF	TGTGCCAGCAGCCCAGGCTCCGGGACAGGGGCTGGGGCCAACGTCCTGACTTTC
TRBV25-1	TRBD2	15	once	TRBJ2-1	CASSLPSGRANEQFF	TGTGCCAGCAGTTTACCTAGCGGGAGGGCCAATGAGCAGTTCTTC
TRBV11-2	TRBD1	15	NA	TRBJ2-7	CASSHTGQGIDEQYF	TGTGCCAGCAGTCATACGGGACAGGGGATCGACGAGCAGTACTTC
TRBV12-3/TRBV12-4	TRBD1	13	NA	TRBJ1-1	CASSLGTGPEAFF	TGTGCCAGCAGTTTAGGGACAGGGCCTGAAGCTTTCTTT
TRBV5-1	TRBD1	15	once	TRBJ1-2	CASSSYPRDRYGYTF	TGCGCCAGCAGCTCCTACCCCCGGGACAGATATGGCTACACCTTC
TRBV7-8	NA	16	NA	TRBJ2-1	CASSLELELWDGEQFF	TGTGCCAGCAGCTTAGAACTAGAGTTGTGGGATGGTGAGCAGTTCTTC
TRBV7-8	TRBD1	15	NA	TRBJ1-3	CASSLGTGYRNTIYF	TGTGCCAGCAGCCTCGGGACAGGGTATAGAAACACCATATATTTT
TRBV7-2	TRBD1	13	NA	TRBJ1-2	CASSRDRLYGYTF	TGTGCCAGCAGCCGGGACAGACTCTATGGCTACACCTTC